The 24 T cell receptor beta chains listed next were all sequenced from one sample in a study of CD8 T cells in ankylosing spondylitis. Regarding the study as a whole: A TCR beta motif of several highly homologous variants seemed to mark ankylosing spondylitis blood.

These receptors' targets are unknown. A single record per CDR3 protein comes from TCRdb applying MiXCR to the 5' RACE reads. The table includes hundreds of thousands of distinct CDR3 sequences, roughly 26% detected once. Sequencing used blood, either unsorted or a sorted T cell fraction (not recorded which). These receptors all come from a male donor with ankylosing spondylitis.

This clonotype was detected a few times. The chain recombines TRBV3-1 with TRBJ2-1; 9 bases are shared with TRBD2. J lost 4 bases, V lost 4 bases, and 2 bases had no gene match. This CDR3 comprises 14 residues. Germline lookup yields CDR1 LGHDT and CDR2 YNNKEL (reference sequence). CDR3 DNA: TGTGCCAGCAGCCTAGCGGGAGTTTACAATGAGCAGTTCTTC. It yields the protein CASSLAGVYNEQFF.

V is TRBV6-5 and J is TRBJ2-1, with TRBD2 as a possible D gene (5 bases). Trimming left V 7 bases short and J 4 bases short, with 14 bases between. Germline V gives CDR1 MNHEY, CDR2 SVGAGI. The CDR3 length is 14 residues. In nucleotides, the CDR3 is TGTGCCAGCATTAAAAGGACTGTATACAATGAGCAGTTCTTC. This sequence encodes CASIKRTVYNEQFF.

The CDR3 reads CASSQDAGNSNYGYTF. The CDR3 DNA sequence: TGTGCCAGCAGCCAAGATGCTGGGAATTCTAACTATGGCTACACCTTC. This rearrangement joins TRBV4-2 to TRBJ1-2; D gene ambiguous. This CDR3 spans 16 amino acids. Germline CDR1 is LGHNA and CDR2 is YNFKEQ. The ends were cut back, 0 bases at V and 0 bases at J, with 11 bases in the middle.

The chain combines TRBV2 with TRBJ2-5; the D is unclear. Trimming removed 6 bases from V and 5 bases from J, with 10 bases in between. Germline-derived CDR1 and CDR2 are SNHLY and FYNNEI. This CDR3 contains 12 residues. CDR3 DNA: TGTGCCAGCAGGTTACGCTGGGAGACCCAGTACTTC. It encodes CASRLRWETQYF.

The CDR3: CASSFGVGGGPNTGELFF. DNA of the CDR3: TGCGCCAGCAGCTTTGGTGTGGGCGGAGGGCCGAACACCGGGGAGCTGTTTTTT. The rearrangement links TRBV5-1 to TRBJ2-2; perhaps TRBD2 as D (6 bases). V lost 2 bases, J lost 0 bases, and 17 bases lay in between. There are 18 residues in the CDR3. Germline V gene data show CDR1 as SGHRS and CDR2 as YFSETQ.

This clonotype came up a few times. This chain connects TRBV5-1 to TRBJ1-5, with 8 bases fitting TRBD1. The ends lost 0 bases at V and 3 bases at J; junction bases unmatched: 2. CDR1 and CDR2 (germline): SGHRS, YFSETQ. The CDR3 contains 15 residues. The CDR3 is CASSLGTGFNQPQHF. CDR3 DNA: TGCGCCAGCAGCTTGGGGACAGGGTTCAATCAGCCCCAGCATTTT.

This clonotype was found a few times. This chain joins TRBV3-1 and TRBJ2-1; D perhaps matches TRBD2 (6 bases). The CDR3 totals 13 residues. CDR1 LGHDT and CDR2 YNNKEL come from the germline V gene (reference sequence). Deletions cut 0 bases from V and 12 bases from J, with 12 bases between. The CDR3 spells CASSQDLAGGQFF. The CDR3 coding sequence is TGTGCCAGCAGCCAAGATCTCGCCGGGGGGCAGTTCTTC.

This clonotype turned up a few times. This chain joins TRBV3-1 and TRBJ1-2; TRBD1 matches at 8 bases. Germline CDR1 reads LGHDT; CDR2 reads YNNKEL (reference sequence). The CDR3 is 14 amino acids. With V trimmed by 4 bases and J by 2 bases, 3 bases remained unmatched. CDR3 coding DNA: TGTGCCAGCAGCCCTTGGACAGGGAACTATGGCTACACCTTC. Protein sequence: CASSPWTGNYGYTF.

This clonotype was observed a few times. The chain recombines TRBV11-2 with TRBJ2-3; 7 bases line up with TRBD1. The CDR3 length is 13 residues. The germline V gene encodes CDR1 SGHAT and CDR2 FQNNGV. Trimming took 4 bases from V and 8 from J; bases not matched to a gene: 6. The CDR3 protein is CASSSQGSGTQYF. The CDR3 DNA is TGTGCCAGCAGCTCACAGGGGTCCGGTACGCAGTATTTT.

This clonotype was seen more than once but under ten times. The V and J genes are TRBV5-1 and TRBJ2-1, with D perhaps TRBD2 (5 bases). Germline CDR1 and CDR2: SGHRS and YFSETQ. CDR3 length equals 14 residues. The germline V and J ends were trimmed by 5 bases and 3 bases, with 12 bases remaining between them. The CDR3 loop is CASSRAAGYNEQFF. CDR3 nucleotides: TGCGCCAGCAGTCGGGCCGCGGGCTACAATGAGCAGTTCTTC. The variable domain in full, completed from reference TRBV5-1 and TRBJ2-1, reads KAGVTQTPRYLIKTRGQQVTLSCSPISGHRSVSWYQQTPGQGLQFLFEYFSETQRNKGNFPGRFSGRQFSNSRSEMNVSTLELGDSALYLCASSRAAGYNEQFFGPGTRLTVL.

At least ten counts were recorded for this clonotype. The genes are TRBV4-1 and TRBJ1-1; D is unresolved. The CDR3 contains 14 residues. Germline values: CDR1 MGHRA, CDR2 YSYEKL. Between the trimmed V and J ends, which lost 6 bases and 1 base, there was a span of 12 bases. CDR3 DNA: TGCGCCAGCAGGGGAGTTCTGAGGAACACTGAAGCTTTCTTT. Encoded protein: CASRGVLRNTEAFF.

The chain combines TRBV11-3 with TRBJ2-1; no clear D gene. Trimming took off 10 bases at V and 10 bases at J, with 11 bases between the two ends. The germline V gene encodes CDR1 SGHNT and CDR2 YENEEA. This CDR3 region has 10 residues. The CDR3 protein is CATTHEEQFF. CDR3 sequence (DNA): TGTGCCACCACCCATGAGGAGCAGTTCTTC.

A few counts support this clonotype. V usage is TRBV6-5 and J usage is TRBJ1-6; D is uncertain. This CDR3 has 16 amino acids. CDR1 and CDR2 (germline): MNHEY, SVGAGI. V was trimmed by 0 bases and J by 8 bases, leaving 14 bases between them. DNA for the CDR3: TGTGCCAGCAGTTACTCCCGGACCCCCCGGGATTCACCCCTCCACTTT. Its protein is CASSYSRTPRDSPLHF.

The rearrangement links TRBV7-8 to TRBJ2-1, with 9 bases that match TRBD1. Germline lookup yields CDR1 SGHVS and CDR2 FQNEAQ. The CDR3 contains 14 residues. J was trimmed by 7 bases and V by 5 bases; bases with no gene match: 6. The CDR3 DNA reads as TGTGCCAGCAGCCCTGGGACAGGGACGAATGAGCAGTTCTTC. Protein sequence: CASSPGTGTNEQFF.

This chain connects TRBV2 to TRBJ1-5, with unresolved D. Looked up from germline, CDR1 is SNHLY and CDR2 is FYNNEI. Trimming left V 0 bases short and J 0 bases short, with 9 bases between. The CDR3 length is 16 residues. This CDR3 is CASSEAELYSNQPQHF. The CDR3 nucleotides are TGTGCCAGCAGTGAAGCCGAACTGTATAGCAATCAGCCCCAGCATTTT.

The rearrangement joins TRBV24-1 to TRBJ1-1, with D unresolved. This CDR3 region has 12 residues. Trimming took off 2 bases at V and 6 bases at J, with 6 bases between the two ends. Germline-derived CDR1 and CDR2 are KGHDR and SFDVKD. CDR3 bases: TGTGCCACCAGTGATTCCCGGTCTGAAGCTTTCTTT. It translates to CATSDSRSEAFF.

The chain couples TRBV7-2 to TRBJ2-1; D possibly corresponds to TRBD1 (6 bases). The CDR3 is made up of 13 amino acids. Germline V CDR1 and CDR2: SGHTA, FQGNSA. Trimming removed 5 bases from V and 7 bases from J, with 12 bases in between. CDR3 DNA sequence: TGTGCCAGCAGCCCCGAGAGGGGGAATGAGCAGTTCTTC. It encodes CASSPERGNEQFF.

This sequence joins TRBV7-2 and TRBJ2-1, with 10 bases lining up with TRBD2. Germline V gene data show CDR1 as SGHTA and CDR2 as FQGNSA. The trim removed 1 base at V and 6 bases at J, leaving 3 bases unmatched. The CDR3 runs to 15 residues. The CDR3 loop is CASSLVGLAPNEQFF. The CDR3 DNA sequence: TGTGCCAGCAGCTTAGTGGGACTAGCGCCCAATGAGCAGTTCTTC.

This clonotype was recorded a few times. This sequence joins TRBV7-9 and TRBJ2-5; D ambiguous. This CDR3 comprises 15 residues. Germline V gene data show CDR1 as SEHNR and CDR2 as FQNEAQ (reference sequence). Trimming left V 1 base short and J 2 bases short, with 11 bases between. For the CDR3, the DNA is TGTGCCAGCAGCTTAGTTGGCGAGCTACAAGAGACCCAGTACTTC. This encodes CASSLVGELQETQYF.

This clonotype was seen a few times. The chain links TRBV20-1 to TRBJ1-1; D remains unclear. This CDR3 has 14 residues. The germline V and J ends were trimmed by 5 bases and 4 bases, with 17 bases remaining between them. Looked up from germline, CDR1 is DFQATT and CDR2 is SNEGSKA (reference sequence). CDR3 nucleotide sequence: TGCAGTGCTCGGGCCGGAGGGAGGATCACTGAAGCTTTCTTT. It encodes CSARAGGRITEAFF.

This sequence joins TRBV13 and TRBJ2-1; TRBD2 matches at 9 bases. Unmatched junction bases numbered 11, after V lost 2 bases and J lost 9 bases. Germline CDR1 and CDR2: PRHDT and FYEKMQ (reference sequence). This CDR3 spans 16 amino acids. CDR3 coding DNA: TGTGCCAGCAGCTTAAGGGCGGCTAGCGGGATACCTGAGCAGTTCTTC. It codes for CASSLRAASGIPEQFF.

The rearrangement links TRBV21-1 to TRBJ2-4. TRBV21-1 is a documented pseudogene. The CDR3 is 15 residues long. The CDR3 bases are TGTGCCAGTTCAGGTTCAACCTTAGCCAAAAACATTCAGTACTTC. This gives the protein CASSGSTLAKNIQYF.

This clonotype was counted many times. J is TRBJ1-5 and V is TRBV12-3 or TRBV12-4; D unclear. V was cut by 6 bases and J by 3 bases, with 9 bases left in between. The length of the CDR3 is 13 residues. The CDR3 protein is CASSSNNNQPQHF. DNA of the CDR3: TGTGCCAGCAGCTCAAATAACAATCAGCCCCAGCATTTT.

The genes are TRBV25-1 and TRBJ2-2; TRBD1 might be the D (7 bases). Trimming left V 5 bases short and J 7 bases short, with 11 bases between. This CDR3 is built from 13 residues. The V gene's germline CDR1 is MGHDK and CDR2 SYGVNS. CDR3 sequence: CASSRQGGGELFF. In nucleotides, the CDR3 is TGTGCCAGCAGTAGACAGGGAGGCGGGGAGCTGTTTTTT. The full variable domain, completed using reference TRBV25-1 and TRBJ2-2, is EADIYQTPRYLVIGTGKKITLECSQTMGHDKMYWYQQDPGMELHLIHYSYGVNSTEKGDLSSESTVSRIRTEHFPLTLESARPSHTSQYLCASSRQGGGELFFGEGSRLTVL.